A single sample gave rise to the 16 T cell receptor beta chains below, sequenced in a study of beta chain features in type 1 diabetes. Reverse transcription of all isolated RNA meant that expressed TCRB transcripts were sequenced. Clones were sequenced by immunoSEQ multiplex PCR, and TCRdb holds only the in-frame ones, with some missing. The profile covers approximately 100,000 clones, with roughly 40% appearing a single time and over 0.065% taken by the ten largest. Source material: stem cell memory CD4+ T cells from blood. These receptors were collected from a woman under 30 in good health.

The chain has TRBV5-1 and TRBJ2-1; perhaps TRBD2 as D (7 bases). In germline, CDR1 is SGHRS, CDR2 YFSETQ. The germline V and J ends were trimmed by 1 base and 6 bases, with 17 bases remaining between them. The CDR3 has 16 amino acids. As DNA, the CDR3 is TGCGCCAGCAGCTTGCGGGGGCAGCGGGAAACCAATGAGCAGTTCTTC. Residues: CASSLRGQRETNEQFF.

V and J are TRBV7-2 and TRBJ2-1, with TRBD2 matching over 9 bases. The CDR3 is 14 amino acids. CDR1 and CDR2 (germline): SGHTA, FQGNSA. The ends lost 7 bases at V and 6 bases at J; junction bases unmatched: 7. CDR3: CASTAGGLGNEQFF. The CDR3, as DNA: TGTGCCAGCACGGCGGGAGGGCTAGGCAATGAGCAGTTCTTC.

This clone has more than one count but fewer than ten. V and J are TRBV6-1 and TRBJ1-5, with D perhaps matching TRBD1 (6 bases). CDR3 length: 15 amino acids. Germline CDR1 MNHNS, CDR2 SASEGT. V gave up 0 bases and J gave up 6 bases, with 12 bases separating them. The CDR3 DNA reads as TGTGCCAGCAGTGAAGCAGGAACAGGGAGTCAGCCCCAGCATTTT. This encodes CASSEAGTGSQPQHF.

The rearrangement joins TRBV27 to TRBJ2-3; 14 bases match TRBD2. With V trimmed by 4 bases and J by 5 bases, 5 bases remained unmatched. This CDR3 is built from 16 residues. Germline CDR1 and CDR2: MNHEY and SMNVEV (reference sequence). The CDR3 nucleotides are TGTGCCAGCAGTTGGGGACTAGCGGGAGCGCAAGATACGCAGTATTTT. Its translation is CASSWGLAGAQDTQYF.

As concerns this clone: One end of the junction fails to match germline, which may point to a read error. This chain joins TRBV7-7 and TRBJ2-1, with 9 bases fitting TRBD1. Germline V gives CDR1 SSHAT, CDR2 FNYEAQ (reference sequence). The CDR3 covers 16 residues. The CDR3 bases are TGTGCTAGCAGCCGAGACCCGGGACAGGGAGTTGGTGAGCAGTTCTTC. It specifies CASSRDPGQGVGEQFF.

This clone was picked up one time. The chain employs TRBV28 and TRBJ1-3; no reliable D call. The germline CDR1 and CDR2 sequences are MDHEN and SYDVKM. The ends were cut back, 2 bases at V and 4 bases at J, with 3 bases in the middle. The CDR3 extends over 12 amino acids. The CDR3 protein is CASSLRGNTIYF. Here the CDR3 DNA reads TGTGCCAGCAGTTTACGGGGAAACACCATATATTTT.

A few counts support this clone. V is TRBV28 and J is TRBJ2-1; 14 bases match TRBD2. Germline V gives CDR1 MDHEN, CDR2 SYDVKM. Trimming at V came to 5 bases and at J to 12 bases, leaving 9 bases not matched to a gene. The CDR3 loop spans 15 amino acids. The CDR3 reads CASSPGLAGGRGQFF. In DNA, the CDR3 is TGTGCCAGCAGTCCCGGACTAGCGGGAGGAAGAGGGCAGTTCTTC.

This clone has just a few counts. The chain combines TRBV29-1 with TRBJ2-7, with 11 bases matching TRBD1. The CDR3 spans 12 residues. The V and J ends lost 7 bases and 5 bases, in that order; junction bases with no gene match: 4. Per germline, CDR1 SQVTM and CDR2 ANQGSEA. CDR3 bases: TGCAGCGGGGGACAGGGGGTAAACGAGCAGTACTTC. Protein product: CSGGQGVNEQYF.

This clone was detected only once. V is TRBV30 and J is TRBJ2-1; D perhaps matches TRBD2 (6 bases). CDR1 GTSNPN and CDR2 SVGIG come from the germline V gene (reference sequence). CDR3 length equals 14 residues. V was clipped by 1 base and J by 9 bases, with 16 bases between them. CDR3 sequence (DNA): TGTGCCTGGAGTGAGGACTATCCTCACCCTGAGCAGTTCTTC. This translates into CAWSEDYPHPEQFF.

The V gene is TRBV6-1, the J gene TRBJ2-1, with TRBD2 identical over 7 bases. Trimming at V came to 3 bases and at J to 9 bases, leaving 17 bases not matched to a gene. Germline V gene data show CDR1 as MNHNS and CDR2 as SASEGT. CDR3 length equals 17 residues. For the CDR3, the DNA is TGTGCCAGCAGTGATTCCTTCCGACTAGCCTCCGAGGGTGAGCAGTTCTTC. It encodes CASSDSFRLASEGEQFF.

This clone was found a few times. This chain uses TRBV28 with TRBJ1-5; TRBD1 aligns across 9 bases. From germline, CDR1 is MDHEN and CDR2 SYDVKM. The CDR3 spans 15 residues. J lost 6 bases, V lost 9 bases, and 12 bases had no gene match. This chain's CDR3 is CARDPGQGPPQPQHF. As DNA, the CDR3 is TGTGCCAGAGATCCGGGACAGGGCCCCCCTCAGCCCCAGCATTTT.

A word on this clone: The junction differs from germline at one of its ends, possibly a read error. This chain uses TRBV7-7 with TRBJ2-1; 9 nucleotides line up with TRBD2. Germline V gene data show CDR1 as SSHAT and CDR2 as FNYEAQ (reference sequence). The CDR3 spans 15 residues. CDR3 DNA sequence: TGTGCTAGCAGCCTTAGCGGGGGCTCCTACAATGAGCAGTTCTTC. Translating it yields CASSLSGGSYNEQFF.

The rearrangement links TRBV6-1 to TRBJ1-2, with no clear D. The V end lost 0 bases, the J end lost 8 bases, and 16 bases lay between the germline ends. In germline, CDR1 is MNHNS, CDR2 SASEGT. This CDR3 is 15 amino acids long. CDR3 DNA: TGTGCCAGCAGTGAAGCCTACGGGGTAGAGGGAGGCTACACCTTC. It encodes CASSEAYGVEGGYTF.

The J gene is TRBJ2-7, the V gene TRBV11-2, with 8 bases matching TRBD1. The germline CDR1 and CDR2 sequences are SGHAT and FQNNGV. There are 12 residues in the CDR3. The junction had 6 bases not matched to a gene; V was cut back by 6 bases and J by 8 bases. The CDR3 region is CASRTGGYQQYF. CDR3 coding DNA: TGTGCCAGCAGAACAGGGGGGTATCAGCAGTACTTC.

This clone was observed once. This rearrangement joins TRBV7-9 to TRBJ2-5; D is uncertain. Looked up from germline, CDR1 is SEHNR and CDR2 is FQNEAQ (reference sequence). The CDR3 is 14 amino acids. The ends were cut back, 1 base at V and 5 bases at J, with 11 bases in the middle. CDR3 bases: TGTGCCAGCAGCTTAGGGTCGAGTGAGGAGACCCAGTACTTC. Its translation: CASSLGSSEETQYF.

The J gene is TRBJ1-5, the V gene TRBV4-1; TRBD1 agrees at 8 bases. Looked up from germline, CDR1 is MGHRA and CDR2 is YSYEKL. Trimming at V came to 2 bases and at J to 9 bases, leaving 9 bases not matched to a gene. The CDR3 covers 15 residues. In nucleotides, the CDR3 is TGCGCCAGCAGCCAACCAGACAGGGGTAACCGGCCCCAGCATTTT. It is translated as CASSQPDRGNRPQHF.